This entry lists 3 T cell receptor beta chains sequenced from one sample in a study of OX40 agonist ivuxolimab in advanced cancers. The method was immunoSEQ multiplex PCR; TCRdb's version includes in-frame clones alone and lacks a portion of them. The data hold approximately 90,000 clones, with 70% to 90% observed a single time. This specimen consisted of CD4+ or CD8+ T cells sorted from blood, obtained in a trial of the OX40 agonist ivuxolimab. The source of these receptors is an adult with an advanced solid tumor such as melanoma, head and neck, liver or kidney cancer.

This clone was seen a single time. The genes are TRBV6-4 and TRBJ1-6, with 7 bases lining up with TRBD1. V gave up 8 bases and J gave up 8 bases; unmatched junction bases: 6. The CDR3 has 13 residues. CDR1 and CDR2 from the germline V gene are MRHNA and SNTAGT. The CDR3 nucleotides read TGTGCCAGCGCTAGGGGGCCCGATTCACCCCTCCACTTT. It specifies CASARGPDSPLHF.

The chain recombines TRBV7-2 with TRBJ1-4; TRBD1 matches 9 bases. With V trimmed by 1 base and J by 5 bases, 8 bases remained unmatched. Germline assignment: CDR1 SGHTA and CDR2 FQGNSA. This CDR3 has 17 amino acids. CDR3 DNA sequence: TGTGCCAGCAGCTTAGTTGGGACAGGGAGACGAAATGAAAAACTGTTTTTT. It encodes CASSLVGTGRRNEKLFF.

This chain connects TRBV6-6 to TRBJ1-6; D is ambiguous. Germline lookup yields CDR1 MNHNY and CDR2 SVGAGI (reference sequence). Trimming took off 7 bases at V and 7 bases at J, with 11 bases between the two ends. This CDR3 comprises 13 residues. DNA for the CDR3: TGTGCCAGCAAGACCGCGGGGAATTCACCCCTCCACTTT. Protein product: CASKTAGNSPLHF.